These T cell receptor beta chains were read from a single sample in a study of T cell responses to AZD1222 COVID-19 vaccine. Assay: immunoSEQ multiplex PCR; the TCRdb copy retains only in-frame clones and omits some. The sample has around 60,000 clones, approximately 85% seen once. Sample: peripheral blood, taken 28 days after the second AZD1222 dose. Every receptor here comes from an adult who received the AZD1222 COVID-19 vaccine. CDR3s include the opening cysteine and the closing phenylalanine or tryptophan. The order of the fields is J gene, D gene, V gene, clone size, CDR3 protein, CDR3 DNA. A D gene is named only where the DNA matches it firmly. The size of a clone is reported for some rows only, either as once, few or many, or as a class for expanded clones.

TRBJ1-6 TRBD1 TRBV4-2 . CASSQAGTAVTGDSPLHF TGTGCCAGCAGCCAGGCCGGGACAGCTGTCACCGGGGATTCACCCCTCCACTTT
TRBJ1-3 . TRBV2 few CASSEDGGFGNTIYF TGTGCCAGCAGTGAAGACGGGGGATTCGGAAACACCATATATTTT
TRBJ2-4 TRBD1 TRBV5-6 . CASRLGQGRNIQYF TGTGCCAGCAGGTTGGGACAGGGTAGAAACATTCAGTACTTC
TRBJ2-2 . TRBV11-3 once CASSRGGPGELFF TGTGCCAGCAGCCGTGGGGGGCCCGGGGAGCTGTTTTTT
TRBJ1-1 . TRBV7-9 . CASSLGGANTEAFF TGTGCCAGCAGCTTAGGGGGAGCGAACACTGAAGCTTTCTTT
TRBJ1-1 . TRBV5-1 few CASSLGQENTEAFF TGCGCCAGCAGCTTGGGGCAGGAAAACACTGAAGCTTTCTTT
TRBJ2-1 . TRBV19 . CASRASARGNEQFF TGTGCCAGTCGGGCTAGCGCAAGGGGCAATGAGCAGTTCTTC
TRBJ1-1 . TRBV6-5 . CASSPPVGKSTEAFF TGTGCCAGCAGCCCCCCCGTAGGGAAGAGCACTGAAGCTTTCTTT
TRBJ1-2 . TRBV30 . CAWSGENYGYTF TGTGCCTGGAGTGGAGAGAACTATGGCTACACCTTC
TRBJ1-2 . TRBV6-5 . CASSASGTNYGYTF TGTGCCAGCAGCGCGTCGGGGACTAACTATGGCTACACCTTC
TRBJ2-7 TRBD2 TRBV7-9 . CASSSGTSGRSGEQYF TGTGCCAGCAGCTCCGGGACTAGCGGGAGGTCGGGCGAGCAGTACTTC
TRBJ1-4 . TRBV7-9 . CASSLGGFMGVEKLFF TGTGCCAGCAGCTTAGGAGGGTTTATGGGTGTCGAAAAACTGTTTTTT
TRBJ2-1 . TRBV7-9 . CASSPWGAGTNYNEQFF TGTGCCAGCAGCCCATGGGGGGCGGGGACTAATTACAATGAGCAGTTCTTC
TRBJ1-1 . TRBV19 . CASSIGNTEAFF TGTGCCAGTAGTATAGGTAACACTGAAGCTTTCTTT
TRBJ1-1 . TRBV5-4 . CASSYAPGRSTEAFF TGTGCCAGCAGCTACGCACCAGGGCGCTCCACTGAAGCTTTCTTT
TRBJ2-5 . TRBV27 . CASRQRGETQYF TGTGCCAGCCGTCAAAGGGGAGAGACCCAGTACTTC
TRBJ2-2 . TRBV28 . CASRSGQDTGELFF TGTGCCAGCAGGTCGGGCCAAGACACCGGGGAGCTGTTTTTT
TRBJ1-1 TRBD1 TRBV4-3 . CASSQAGDRGGTEAFF TGCGCCAGCAGCCAAGCGGGAGACAGGGGGGGCACTGAAGCTTTCTTT
TRBJ2-2 . TRBV28 few CASRREIVGTGELFF TGTGCCAGCAGGAGGGAGATAGTCGGCACCGGGGAGCTGTTTTTT
TRBJ1-4 . TRBV4-1 . CASTPLPANEKLFF TGCGCCAGCACTCCTCTCCCAGCGAATGAAAAACTGTTTTTT
TRBJ1-6 . TRBV30 . CAWSPRGQTPLHF TGTGCCTGGAGTCCCCGGGGGCAAACACCCCTCCACTTT
TRBJ2-6 . TRBV6-5 . CASRQDPPGANVLTF TGTGCCAGCAGACAGGATCCCCCTGGGGCCAACGTCCTGACTTTC
TRBJ2-2 . TRBV9 . CASRAPGLMNTGELFF TGTGCCAGCAGGGCACCGGGACTTATGAACACCGGGGAGCTGTTTTTT
TRBJ1-2 TRBD1 TRBV4-3 . CASSQGSDRLNYGYTF TGCGCCAGCAGCCAAGGGTCGGACAGGTTGAACTATGGCTACACCTTC
TRBJ1-4 TRBD1 TRBV9 . CASSAGTGGTLFF TGTGCCAGCAGCGCAGGGACAGGGGGCACTTTGTTTTTT
TRBJ2-7 TRBD2 TRBV27 once CASRSKTGLAPYEQYF TGTGCCAGCAGAAGCAAAACGGGACTAGCGCCCTACGAGCAGTACTTC
TRBJ2-7 TRBD1 TRBV2 . CASTSEGQGSYEQYF TGTGCCAGCACCAGTGAGGGACAGGGCTCCTACGAGCAGTACTTC
TRBJ2-3 TRBD2 TRBV4-2 . CASSQGGGETDTQYF TGTGCCAGCAGCCAAGGGGGGGGTGAGACAGATACGCAGTATTTT
TRBJ1-2 . TRBV5-1 . CASSNALGTLNRYTF TGCGCCAGCAGCAACGCTCTCGGGACCCTGAATCGCTACACCTTC
TRBJ2-7 TRBD2 TRBV7-2 . CASSLDAGGTYEQYF TGTGCCAGCAGCTTAGACGCGGGAGGTACCTACGAGCAGTACTTC
TRBJ1-4 TRBD1 TRBV9 . CASSVGQGSNEKLFF TGTGCCAGCAGCGTTGGACAGGGTAGTAATGAAAAACTGTTTTTT
TRBJ1-6 . TRBV4-3 . CASSHGLRNSPLHF TGCGCCAGCAGCCACGGCCTGAGAAATTCACCCCTCCACTTT
TRBJ1-6 TRBD1 TRBV5-1 . CASSFALGQGILDNSPLHF TGCGCCAGCAGCTTTGCCCTTGGACAGGGTATTTTGGATAATTCACCCCTCCACTTT
TRBJ1-1 . TRBV5-1 . CASSLGWGQANTEAFF TGCGCCAGCAGCTTGGGTTGGGGGCAGGCTAACACTGAAGCTTTCTTT
TRBJ2-5 . TRBV5-1 many CASSFPESERAQYF TGCGCCAGCAGCTTCCCAGAATCAGAGAGGGCCCAGTACTTC
TRBJ2-7 TRBD2 TRBV19 . CASQGGDEQYF TGTGCCAGTCAGGGAGGGGACGAGCAGTACTTC
TRBJ2-1 . TRBV10-3 . CAISDVTGVGEDEQFF TGTGCCATCAGTGATGTAACGGGAGTAGGGGAGGATGAGCAGTTCTTC
TRBJ1-2 . TRBV28 once CASSLLPTSRGYTF TGTGCCAGCAGTTTATTGCCCACCTCGCGGGGCTACACCTTC
TRBJ2-5 . TRBV3-1/TRBV3-2 . CASSLGGMRSETQYF TGTGCCAGCAGCCTGGGCGGGATGAGGTCAGAGACCCAGTACTTC
TRBJ1-1 . TRBV28 . CASKVYTEAFF TGTGCCAGCAAGGTTTACACTGAAGCTTTCTTT
TRBJ2-7 . TRBV19 . CASSRDLEREQYF TGTGCCAGTAGTCGGGACCTTGAGCGCGAGCAGTACTTC
TRBJ1-3 TRBD1 TRBV9 . CASSDQGQGAVGNTIYF TGTGCCAGCAGCGATCAAGGACAGGGGGCTGTTGGAAACACCATATATTTT
TRBJ2-7 . TRBV30 . CAWSGPPRVSYEQYF TGTGCCTGGAGTGGGCCCCCCAGGGTATCCTACGAGCAGTACTTC
TRBJ1-5 . TRBV6-4 . CASSYRVGQPQHF TGTGCCAGCAGTTACAGGGTAGGCCAGCCCCAGCATTTT
TRBJ2-7 . TRBV7-8 . CASSLAFRAIGNEQYF TGTGCCAGCAGCTTAGCTTTCCGGGCGATCGGGAACGAGCAGTACTTC
TRBJ2-3 . TRBV20-1 . CSASSGPSTDTQYF TGCAGTGCTAGTTCGGGGCCGTCCACAGATACGCAGTATTTT
TRBJ2-2 TRBD2 TRBV7-3 . CASRSGLAANTGELFF TGTGCCAGCAGATCGGGACTAGCGGCCAACACCGGGGAGCTGTTTTTT